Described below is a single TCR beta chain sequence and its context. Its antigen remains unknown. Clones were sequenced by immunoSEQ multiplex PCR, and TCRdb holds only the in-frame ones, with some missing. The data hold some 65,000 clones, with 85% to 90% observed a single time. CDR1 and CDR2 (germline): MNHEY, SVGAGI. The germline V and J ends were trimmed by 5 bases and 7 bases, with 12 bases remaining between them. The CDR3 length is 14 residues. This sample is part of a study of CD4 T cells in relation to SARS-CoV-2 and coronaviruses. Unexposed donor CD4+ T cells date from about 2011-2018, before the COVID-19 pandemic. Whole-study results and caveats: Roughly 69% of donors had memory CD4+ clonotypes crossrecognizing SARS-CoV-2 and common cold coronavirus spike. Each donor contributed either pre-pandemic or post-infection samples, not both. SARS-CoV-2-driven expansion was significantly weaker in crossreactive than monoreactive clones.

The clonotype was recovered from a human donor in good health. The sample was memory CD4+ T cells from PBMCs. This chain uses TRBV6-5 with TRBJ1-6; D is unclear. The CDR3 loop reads CASSRTAPNSPLHF. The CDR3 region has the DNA TGTGCCAGCAGTCGGACCGCGCCGAATTCACCCCTCCACTTT.